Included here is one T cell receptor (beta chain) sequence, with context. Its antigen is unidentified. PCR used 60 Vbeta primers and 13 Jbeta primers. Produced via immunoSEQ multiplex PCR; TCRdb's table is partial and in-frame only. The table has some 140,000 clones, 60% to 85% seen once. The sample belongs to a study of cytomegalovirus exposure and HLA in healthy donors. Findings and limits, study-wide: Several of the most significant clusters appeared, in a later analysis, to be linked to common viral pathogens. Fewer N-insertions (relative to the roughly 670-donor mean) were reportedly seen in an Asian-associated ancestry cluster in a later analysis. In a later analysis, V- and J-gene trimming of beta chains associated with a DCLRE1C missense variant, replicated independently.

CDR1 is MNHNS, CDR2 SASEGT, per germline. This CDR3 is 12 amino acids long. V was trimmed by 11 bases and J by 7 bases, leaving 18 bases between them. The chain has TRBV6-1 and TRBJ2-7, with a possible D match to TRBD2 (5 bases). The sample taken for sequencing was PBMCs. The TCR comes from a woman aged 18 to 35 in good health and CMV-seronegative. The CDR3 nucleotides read TGTGCCGGACGGACTGACGGGCTTGAGCAGTACTTC. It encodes CAGRTDGLEQYF.